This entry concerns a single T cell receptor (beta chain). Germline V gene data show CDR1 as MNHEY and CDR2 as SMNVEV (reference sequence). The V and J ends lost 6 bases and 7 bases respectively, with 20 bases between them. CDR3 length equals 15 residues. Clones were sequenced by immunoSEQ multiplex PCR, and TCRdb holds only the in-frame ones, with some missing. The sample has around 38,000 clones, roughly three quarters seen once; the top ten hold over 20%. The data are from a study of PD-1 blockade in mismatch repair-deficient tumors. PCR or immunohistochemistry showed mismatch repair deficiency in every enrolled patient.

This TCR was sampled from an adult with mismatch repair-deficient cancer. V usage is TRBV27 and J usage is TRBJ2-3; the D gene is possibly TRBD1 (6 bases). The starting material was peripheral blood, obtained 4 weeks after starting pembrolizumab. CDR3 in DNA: TGTGCCAGCAGACCGGTTCGACAGGTCTGGAATACGCAGTATTTT. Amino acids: CASRPVRQVWNTQYF.